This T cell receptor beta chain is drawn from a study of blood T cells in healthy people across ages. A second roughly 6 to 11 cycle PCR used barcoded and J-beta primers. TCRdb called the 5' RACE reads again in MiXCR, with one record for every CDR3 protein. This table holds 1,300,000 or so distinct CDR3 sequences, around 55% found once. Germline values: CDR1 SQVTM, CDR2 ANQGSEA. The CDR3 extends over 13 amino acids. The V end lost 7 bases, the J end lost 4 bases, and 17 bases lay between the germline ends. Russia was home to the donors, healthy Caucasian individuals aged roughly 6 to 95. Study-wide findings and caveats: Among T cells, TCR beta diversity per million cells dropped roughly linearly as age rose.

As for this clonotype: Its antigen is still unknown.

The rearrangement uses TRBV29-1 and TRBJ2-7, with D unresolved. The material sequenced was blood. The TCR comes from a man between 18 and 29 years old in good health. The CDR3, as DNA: TGCAGCGCGGGCGAGGCAGTACCTTACGAGCAGTACTTC. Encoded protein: CSAGEAVPYEQYF.